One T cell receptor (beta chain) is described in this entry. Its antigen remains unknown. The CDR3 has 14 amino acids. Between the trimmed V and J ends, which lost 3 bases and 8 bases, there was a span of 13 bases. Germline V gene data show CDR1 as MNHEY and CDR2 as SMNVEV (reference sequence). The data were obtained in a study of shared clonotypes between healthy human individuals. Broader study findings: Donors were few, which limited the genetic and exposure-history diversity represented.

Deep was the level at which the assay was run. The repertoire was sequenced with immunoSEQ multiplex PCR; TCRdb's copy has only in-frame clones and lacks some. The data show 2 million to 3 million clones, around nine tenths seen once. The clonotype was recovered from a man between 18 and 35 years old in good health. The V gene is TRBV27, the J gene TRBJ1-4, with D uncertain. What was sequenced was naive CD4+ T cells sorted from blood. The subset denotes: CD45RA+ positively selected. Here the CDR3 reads CASSFNGVGEKLFF. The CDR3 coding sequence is TGTGCCAGCAGTTTTAATGGGGTGGGGGAAAAACTGTTTTTT.